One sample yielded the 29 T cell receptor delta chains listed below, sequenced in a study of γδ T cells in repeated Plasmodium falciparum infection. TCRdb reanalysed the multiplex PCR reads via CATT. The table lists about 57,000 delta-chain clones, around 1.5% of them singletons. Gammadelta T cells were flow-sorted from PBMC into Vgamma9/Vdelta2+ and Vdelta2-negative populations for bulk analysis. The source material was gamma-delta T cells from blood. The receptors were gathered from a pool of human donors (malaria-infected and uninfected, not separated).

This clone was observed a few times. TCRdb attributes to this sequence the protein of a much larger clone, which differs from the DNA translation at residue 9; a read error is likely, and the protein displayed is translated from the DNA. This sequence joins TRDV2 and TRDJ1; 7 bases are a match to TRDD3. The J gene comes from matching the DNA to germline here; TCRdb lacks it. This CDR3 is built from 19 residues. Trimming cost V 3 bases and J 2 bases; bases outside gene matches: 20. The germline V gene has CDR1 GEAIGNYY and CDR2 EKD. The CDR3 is CACDAATGEYGGYTDKLIF. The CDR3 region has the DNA TGTGCCTGTGACGCCGCTACTGGGGAATACGGGGGGTATACCGATAAACTCATCTTT.

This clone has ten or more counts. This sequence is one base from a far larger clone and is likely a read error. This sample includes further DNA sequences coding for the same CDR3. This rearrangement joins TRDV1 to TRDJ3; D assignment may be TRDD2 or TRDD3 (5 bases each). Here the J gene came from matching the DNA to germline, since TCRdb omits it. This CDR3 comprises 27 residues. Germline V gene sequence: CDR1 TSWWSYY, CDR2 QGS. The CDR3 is CALGVLTTYRAWRIDGITSWDTRQMFF. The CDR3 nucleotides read TGTGCTCTTGGGGTCCTCACTACCTACCGTGCGTGGCGGATAGACGGAATAACCTCCTGGGACACCCGGCAGATGTTTTTC.

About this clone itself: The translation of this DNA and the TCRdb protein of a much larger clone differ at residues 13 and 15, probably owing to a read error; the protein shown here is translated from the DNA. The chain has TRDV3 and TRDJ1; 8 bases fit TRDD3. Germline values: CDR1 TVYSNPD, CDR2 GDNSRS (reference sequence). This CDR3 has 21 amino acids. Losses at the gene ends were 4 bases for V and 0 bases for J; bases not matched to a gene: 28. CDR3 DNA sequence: TGTGCCTCTTCGGCCTTCCCGTTTGGGGATACTACTCGTGAGCACACCGATAAACTCATCTTT. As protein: CASSAFPFGDTTREHTDKLIF.

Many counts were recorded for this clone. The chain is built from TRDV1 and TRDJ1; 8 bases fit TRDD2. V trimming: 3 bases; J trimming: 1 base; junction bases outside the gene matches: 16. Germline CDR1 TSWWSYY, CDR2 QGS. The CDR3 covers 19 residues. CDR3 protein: CALGEPLPTLRWITDKLIF. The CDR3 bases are TGTGCTCTTGGGGAGCCACTTCCTACGCTTAGGTGGATCACCGATAAACTCATCTTT.

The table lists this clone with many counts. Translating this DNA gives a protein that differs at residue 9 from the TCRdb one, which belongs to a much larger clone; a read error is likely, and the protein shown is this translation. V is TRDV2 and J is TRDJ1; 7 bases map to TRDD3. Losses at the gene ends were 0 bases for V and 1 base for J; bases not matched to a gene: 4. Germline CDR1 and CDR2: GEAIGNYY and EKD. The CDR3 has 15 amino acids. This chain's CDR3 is CACDTVGEVTDKLIF. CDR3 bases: TGTGCCTGTGACACCGTGGGGGAGGTCACCGATAAACTCATCTTT.

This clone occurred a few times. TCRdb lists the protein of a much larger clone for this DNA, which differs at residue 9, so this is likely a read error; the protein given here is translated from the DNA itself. This CDR3 reads CACDTRQYRGIYTDKLIF. DNA of the CDR3: TGTGCCTGTGACACACGACAATACCGGGGGATTTACACCGATAAACTCATCTTT. The genes are TRDV2 and TRDJ1; TRDD3 agrees at 7 bases. No J gene was available from TCRdb, and it was assigned here by a germline match of the DNA. The CDR3 runs 18 residues. The J segment lost 0 bases and the V segment lost 1 base, leaving 13 bases of the junction unmatched. Germline loops: CDR1 GEAIGNYY, CDR2 EKD.

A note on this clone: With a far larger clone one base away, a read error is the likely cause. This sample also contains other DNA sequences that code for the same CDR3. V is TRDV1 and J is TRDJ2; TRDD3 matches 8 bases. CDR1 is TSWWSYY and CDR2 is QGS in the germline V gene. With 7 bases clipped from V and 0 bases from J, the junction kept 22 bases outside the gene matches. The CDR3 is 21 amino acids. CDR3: CALVSSLRVTGGLALTAQLFF. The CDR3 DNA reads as TGTGCTCTTGTAAGCTCCCTCCGAGTCACTGGGGGGTTAGCTTTGACAGCACAACTCTTCTTT.

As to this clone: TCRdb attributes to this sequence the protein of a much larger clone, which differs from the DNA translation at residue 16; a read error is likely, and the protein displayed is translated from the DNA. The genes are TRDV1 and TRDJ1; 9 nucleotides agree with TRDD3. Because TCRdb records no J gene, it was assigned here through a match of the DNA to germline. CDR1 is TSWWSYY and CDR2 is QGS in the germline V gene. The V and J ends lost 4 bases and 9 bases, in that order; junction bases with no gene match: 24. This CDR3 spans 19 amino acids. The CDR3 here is CALGGTLFPTLGDLDELIF. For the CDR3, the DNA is TGTGCTCTTGGGGGAACTCTCTTTCCTACTCTGGGGGATTTAGATGAACTCATCTTT.

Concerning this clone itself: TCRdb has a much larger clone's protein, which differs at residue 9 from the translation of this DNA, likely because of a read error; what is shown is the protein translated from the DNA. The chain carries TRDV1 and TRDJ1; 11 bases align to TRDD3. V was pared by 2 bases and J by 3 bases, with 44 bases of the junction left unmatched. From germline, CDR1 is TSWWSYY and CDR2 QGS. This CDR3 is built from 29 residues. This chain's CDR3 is CALGEFIQPEPGGYFKVEPFPNVADKLIF. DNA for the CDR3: TGTGCTCTTGGGGAATTCATACAGCCCGAGCCTGGGGGATACTTCAAGGTCGAACCATTCCCTAATGTGGCCGATAAACTCATCTTT.

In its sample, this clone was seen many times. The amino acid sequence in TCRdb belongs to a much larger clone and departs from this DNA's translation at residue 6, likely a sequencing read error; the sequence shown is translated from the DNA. CDR3 sequence (DNA): TGTGCCTTTGCGCCTTTCTACGGAACTGGGGGATACGTCACCGATAAACTCATCTTT. It is translated as CAFAPFYGTGGYVTDKLIF. The V call is TRDV3, the J call TRDJ1; the match to TRDD3 covers 13 bases. The CDR3 extends over 19 amino acids. Per germline, CDR1 TVYSNPD and CDR2 GDNSRS (reference sequence). After removal of 2 bases from V and 1 base from J, the junction contained 16 bases not matched to a gene.

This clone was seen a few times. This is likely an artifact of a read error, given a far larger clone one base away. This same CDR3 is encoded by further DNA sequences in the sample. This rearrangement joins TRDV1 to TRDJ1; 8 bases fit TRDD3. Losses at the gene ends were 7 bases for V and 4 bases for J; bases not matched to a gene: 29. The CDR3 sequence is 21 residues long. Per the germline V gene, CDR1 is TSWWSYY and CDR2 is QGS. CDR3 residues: CALALLGLFRSEGILSDKLIF. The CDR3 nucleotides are TGTGCTCTTGCCTTATTGGGTCTCTTTCGTTCGGAGGGGATACTTAGCGATAAACTCATCTTT.

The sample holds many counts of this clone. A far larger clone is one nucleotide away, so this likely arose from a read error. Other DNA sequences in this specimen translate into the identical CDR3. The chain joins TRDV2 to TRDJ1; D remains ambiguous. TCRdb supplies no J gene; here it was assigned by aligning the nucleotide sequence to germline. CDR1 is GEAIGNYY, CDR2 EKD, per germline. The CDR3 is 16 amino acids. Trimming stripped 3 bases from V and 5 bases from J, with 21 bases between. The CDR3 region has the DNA TGTGCCTGTGACTCCCGTACTACGGGCGGCTCTGATAAACTCATCTTT. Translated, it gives CACDSRTTGGSDKLIF.

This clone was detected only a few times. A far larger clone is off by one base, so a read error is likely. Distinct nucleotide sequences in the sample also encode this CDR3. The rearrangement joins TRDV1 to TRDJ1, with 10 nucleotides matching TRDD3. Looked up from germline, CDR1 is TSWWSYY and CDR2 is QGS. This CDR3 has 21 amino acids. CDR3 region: CALGEMNTGGYAVRYTDKLIF. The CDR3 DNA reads TGTGCTCTGGGGGAAATGAACACCGGGGGATACGCAGTAAGGTACACCGATAAACTCATCTTT.

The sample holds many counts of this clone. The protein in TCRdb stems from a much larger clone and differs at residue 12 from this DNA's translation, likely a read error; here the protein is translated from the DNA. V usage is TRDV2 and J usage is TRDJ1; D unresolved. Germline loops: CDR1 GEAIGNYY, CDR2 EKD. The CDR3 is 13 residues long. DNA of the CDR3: TGTGCCTGTGACAGTGTAGGAGTCGATAAACTCACCTTT. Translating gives CACDSVGVDKLTF.

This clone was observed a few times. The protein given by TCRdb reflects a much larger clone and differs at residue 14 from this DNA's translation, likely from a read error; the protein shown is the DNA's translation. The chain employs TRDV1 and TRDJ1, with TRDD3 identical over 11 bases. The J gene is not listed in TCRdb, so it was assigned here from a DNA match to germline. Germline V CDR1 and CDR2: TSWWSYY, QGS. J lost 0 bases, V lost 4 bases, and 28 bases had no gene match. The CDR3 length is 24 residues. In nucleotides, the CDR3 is TGTGCTCTTGGGGCCTTTCCTGCGAATGGGGGATACGGGATAAGACCGCGGTACACCGATAAACTCATCTTT. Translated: CALGAFPANGGYGIRPRYTDKLIF.

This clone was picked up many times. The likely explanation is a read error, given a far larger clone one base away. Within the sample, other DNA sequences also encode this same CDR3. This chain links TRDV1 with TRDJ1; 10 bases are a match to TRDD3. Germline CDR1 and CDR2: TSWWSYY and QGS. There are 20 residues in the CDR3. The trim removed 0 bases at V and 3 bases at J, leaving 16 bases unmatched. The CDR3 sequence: CALGELVFWNYWGIPDKLIF. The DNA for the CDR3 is TGTGCTCTTGGGGAACTGGTCTTCTGGAACTACTGGGGGATCCCCGATAAACTCATCTTT.

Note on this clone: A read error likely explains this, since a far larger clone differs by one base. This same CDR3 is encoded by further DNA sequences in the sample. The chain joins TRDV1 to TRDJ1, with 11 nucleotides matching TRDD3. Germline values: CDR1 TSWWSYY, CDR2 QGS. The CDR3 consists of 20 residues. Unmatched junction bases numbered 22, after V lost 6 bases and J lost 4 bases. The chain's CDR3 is CALGDPYAYVNWGIDDKLIF. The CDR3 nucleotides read TGTGCTCTTGGAGACCCGTATGCCTACGTGAACTGGGGGATAGACGATAAACTCATCTTT.

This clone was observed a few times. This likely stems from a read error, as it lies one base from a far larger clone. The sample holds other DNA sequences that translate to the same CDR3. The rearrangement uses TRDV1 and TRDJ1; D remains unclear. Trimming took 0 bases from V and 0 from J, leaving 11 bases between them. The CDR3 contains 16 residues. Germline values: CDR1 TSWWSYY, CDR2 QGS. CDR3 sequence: CALGELDPLYTDKLIF. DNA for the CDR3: TGTGCTCTTGGGGAACTGGACCCGTTGTACACCGATAAACTCATCTTT.

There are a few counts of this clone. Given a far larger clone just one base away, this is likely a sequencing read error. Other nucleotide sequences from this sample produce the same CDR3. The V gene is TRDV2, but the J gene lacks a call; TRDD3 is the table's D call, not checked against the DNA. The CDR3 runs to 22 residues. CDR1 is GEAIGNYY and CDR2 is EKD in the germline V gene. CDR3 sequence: CACEKEPIGVFTGGPYTDKLIF. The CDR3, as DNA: TGTGCCTGTGAAAAGGAACCAATCGGGGTATTTACTGGGGGGCCGTACACCGATAAACTCATCTTC.

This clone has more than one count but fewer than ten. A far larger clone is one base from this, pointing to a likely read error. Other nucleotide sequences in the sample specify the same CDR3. The CDR3 sequence: CALGESPPLRPPYTDKLIF. The CDR3 region has the DNA TGTGCTCTTGGGGAAAGCCCCCCCCTCCGTCCACCGTACACCGATAAACTCATCTTT. The chain links TRDV1 to TRDJ1; D is unresolved. Trimming stripped 2 bases from V and 0 bases from J, with 22 bases between. From germline, CDR1 is TSWWSYY and CDR2 QGS. This CDR3 region has 19 residues.

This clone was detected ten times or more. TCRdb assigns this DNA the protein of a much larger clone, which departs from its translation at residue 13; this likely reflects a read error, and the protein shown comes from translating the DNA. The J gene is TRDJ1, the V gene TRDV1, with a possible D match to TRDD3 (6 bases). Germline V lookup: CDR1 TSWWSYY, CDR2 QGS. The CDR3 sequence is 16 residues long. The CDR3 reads CALGELGHRGSDRLIF. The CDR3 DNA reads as TGTGCTCTTGGGGAACTAGGACACCGGGGGAGCGATAGACTCATCTTT.

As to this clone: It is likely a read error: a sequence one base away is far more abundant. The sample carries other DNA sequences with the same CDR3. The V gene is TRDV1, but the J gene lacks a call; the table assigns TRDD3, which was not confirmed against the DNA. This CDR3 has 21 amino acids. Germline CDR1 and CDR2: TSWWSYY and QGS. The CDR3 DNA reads TGTGCCCTTGGGGAAAGGTATTTTAATACTATAAGGGATACGAGAGTGGTGAATCTCATCTTT. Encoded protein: CALGERYFNTIRDTRVVNLIF.

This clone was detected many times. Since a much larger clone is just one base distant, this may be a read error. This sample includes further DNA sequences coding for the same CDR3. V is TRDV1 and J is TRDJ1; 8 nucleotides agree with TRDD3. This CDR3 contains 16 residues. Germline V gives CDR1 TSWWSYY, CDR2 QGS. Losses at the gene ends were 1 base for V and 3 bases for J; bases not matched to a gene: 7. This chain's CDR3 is CALGEQALLGADKLIF. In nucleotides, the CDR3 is TGTGCTCTTGGGGAACAGGCGCTACTGGGGGCCGATAAACTCATCTTT.

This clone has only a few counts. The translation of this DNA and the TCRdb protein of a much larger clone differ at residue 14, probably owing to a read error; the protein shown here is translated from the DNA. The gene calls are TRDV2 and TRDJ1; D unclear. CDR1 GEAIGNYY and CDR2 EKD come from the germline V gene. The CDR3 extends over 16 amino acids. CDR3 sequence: CACDSTQSTHTDKHIF. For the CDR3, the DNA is TGTGCCTGTGACTCGACCCAATCAACTCACACCGATAAACACATCTTT.

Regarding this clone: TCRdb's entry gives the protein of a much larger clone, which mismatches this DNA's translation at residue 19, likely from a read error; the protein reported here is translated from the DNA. The chain's CDR3 is CALGEWHFLPLGDRGYTYELIF. CDR3 sequence (DNA): TGTGCTCTTGGGGAATGGCATTTCCTACCTCTTGGGGATAGGGGCTACACCTATGAACTCATCTTT. The chain employs TRDV1 and TRDJ1; either TRDD2 or TRDD3 may fit D (7 bases each). The V gene's germline CDR1 is TSWWSYY and CDR2 QGS. V lost 2 bases and J 9 bases, leaving 40 bases between the germline ends. The CDR3 is 22 residues long.

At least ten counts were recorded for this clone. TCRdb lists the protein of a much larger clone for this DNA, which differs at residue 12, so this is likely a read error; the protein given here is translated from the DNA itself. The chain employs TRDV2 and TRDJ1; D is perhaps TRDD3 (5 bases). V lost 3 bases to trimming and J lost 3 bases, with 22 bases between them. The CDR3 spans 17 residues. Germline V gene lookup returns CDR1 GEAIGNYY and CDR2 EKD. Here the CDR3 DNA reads TGTGCCTGTGACCGGGTTCCCGGGGTGGGGTCCTCCGATAAACTCATCTTT. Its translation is CACDRVPGVGSSDKLIF.

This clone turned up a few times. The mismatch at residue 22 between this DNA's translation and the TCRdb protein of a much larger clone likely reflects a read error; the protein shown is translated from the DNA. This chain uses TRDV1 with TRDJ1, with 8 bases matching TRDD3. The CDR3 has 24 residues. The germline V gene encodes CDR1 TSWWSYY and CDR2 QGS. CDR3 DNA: TGTGCTCTTGGGGAACTTCTAATTTTTCCGCTGCCACGGTGGGATACGCCCCACACCGATAAACCCATCTTT. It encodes CALGELLIFPLPRWDTPHTDKPIF.

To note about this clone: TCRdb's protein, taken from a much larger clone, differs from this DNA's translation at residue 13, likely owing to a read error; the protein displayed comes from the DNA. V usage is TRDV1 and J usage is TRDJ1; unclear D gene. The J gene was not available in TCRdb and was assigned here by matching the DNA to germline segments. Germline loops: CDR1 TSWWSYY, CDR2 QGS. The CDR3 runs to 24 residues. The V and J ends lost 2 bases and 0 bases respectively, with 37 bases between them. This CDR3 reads CALGERCSNGDPVEVTLYTDKLIF. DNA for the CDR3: TGTGCTCTTGGGGAAAGGTGTTCAAACGGCGACCCGGTGGAGGTTACCTTGTACACCGATAAACTCATCTTT.

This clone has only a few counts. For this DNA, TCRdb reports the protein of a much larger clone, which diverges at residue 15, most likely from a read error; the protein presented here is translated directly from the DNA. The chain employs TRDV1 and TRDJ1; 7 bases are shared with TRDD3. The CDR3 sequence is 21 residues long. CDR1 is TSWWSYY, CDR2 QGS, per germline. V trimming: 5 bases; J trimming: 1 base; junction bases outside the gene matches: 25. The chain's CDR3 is CALGPWRLTGALIRCTDKLIF. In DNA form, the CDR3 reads TGTGCTCTTGGGCCCTGGCGCCTAACTGGGGCTCTAATCCGGTGCACCGATAAACTCATCTTT.